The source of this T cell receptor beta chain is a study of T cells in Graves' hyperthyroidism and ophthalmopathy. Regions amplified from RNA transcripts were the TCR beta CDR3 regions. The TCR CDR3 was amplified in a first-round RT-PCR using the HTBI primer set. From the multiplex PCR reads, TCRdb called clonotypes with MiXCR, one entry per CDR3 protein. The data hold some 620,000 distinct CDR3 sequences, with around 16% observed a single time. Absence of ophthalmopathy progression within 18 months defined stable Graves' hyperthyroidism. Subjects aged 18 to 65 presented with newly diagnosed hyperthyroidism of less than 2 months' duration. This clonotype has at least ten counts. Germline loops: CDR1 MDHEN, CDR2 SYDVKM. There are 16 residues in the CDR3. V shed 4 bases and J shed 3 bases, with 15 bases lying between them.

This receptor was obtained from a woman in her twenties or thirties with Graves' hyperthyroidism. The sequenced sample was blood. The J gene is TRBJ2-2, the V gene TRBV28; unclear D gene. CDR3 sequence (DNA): TGTGCCAGCAGTTGGGGTGGAGTAACCCACACCGGGGAGCTGTTTTTT. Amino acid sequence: CASSWGGVTHTGELFF.